The clone carrying this T cell receptor (beta chain) was recorded once. The CDR3 is 12 residues long. V shed 10 bases, J shed 8 bases, and the junction held 7 bases outside the gene matches. The V gene's germline CDR1 is MDHEN and CDR2 SYDVKM. Patients in Seattle were enrolled during active infection, then followed longitudinally. The sample belongs to a study of blood T cell repertoires in COVID-19. Study summary: The study drew acute and convalescent COVID-19 samples from the United States, Italy and Spain. PBMCs, B-cell-depleted T cells, or T cells provided the cDNA or gDNA that made up the material.

In the authors' methods: It was from reference gene primer amplification that nucleated cell counts were estimated. Data came from immunoSEQ multiplex PCR; TCRdb stores just in-frame clones and leaves some out. The V and J calls and clone size come from that table; D and trimming were worked out from the DNA. Among 150,000 or so clones listed, 79% were seen once. V is TRBV28 and J is TRBJ1-4, with 7 nucleotides matching TRBD1. The sample comprised peripheral blood. This TCR was sampled from a woman aged 60 to 75 with COVID-19, enrolled during active disease. DNA for the CDR3: TGTGCCACTTCGGGACAGCTAGAAAAACTGTTTTTT. This codes for CATSGQLEKLFF.